The 8 T cell receptor beta chains in this list originate from one sample, sequenced in a study of early T cells in non-severe SARS-CoV-2 infection. In TCRdb, the 5' RACE reads were re-called with MiXCR into one record per CDR3 protein. The repertoire holds more than 50,000 distinct CDR3 sequences, around 8.4% seen once, with under 5% in the top ten. Sequencing used whole blood. These receptors came from an adult who was a healthcare worker with PCR-confirmed SARS-CoV-2 infection or an uninfected control (not recorded which).

This clonotype occurred many times. The V gene is TRBV7-3, the J gene TRBJ1-1; D ambiguous. V dropped 5 bases and J dropped 0 bases, with 7 bases sitting between them. The CDR3 spans 13 residues. Per the germline V gene, CDR1 is SGHTA and CDR2 is FQGTGA. The CDR3 spells CASSQGMNTEAFF. CDR3 in DNA: TGTGCCAGCAGCCAAGGAATGAACACTGAAGCTTTCTTT. The full variable domain, its missing parts supplied by reference TRBV7-3 and TRBJ1-1, is GAGVSQTPSNKVTEKGKYVELRCDPISGHTALYWYRQSLGQGPEFLIYFQGTGAADDSGLPNDRFFAVRPEGSVSTLKIQRTERGDSAVYLCASSQGMNTEAFFGQGTRLTVV.

With regard to this clonotype: An end of the junction differs from the germline gene, which may be a read error. The CDR3 DNA reads TGTGCCAGCAGCCGGGACCCTAACACTGAAGCCTTCTTT. It codes for CASSRDPNTEAFF. The V and J genes are TRBV7-8 and TRBJ1-1; D may be TRBD1 (5 bases). The germline V gene encodes CDR1 SGHVS and CDR2 FQNEAQ. The CDR3 extends over 13 amino acids.

This clonotype came up many times. The V call is TRBV7-9, the J call TRBJ2-3, with D hard to call. This CDR3 region has 15 residues. V lost 3 bases to trimming and J lost 2 bases, with 12 bases between them. The germline V gene has CDR1 SEHNR and CDR2 FQNEAQ (reference sequence). CDR3 sequence (DNA): TGTGCCAGCAGCTTTTCTGGAATCTCCACAGATACGCAGTATTTT. This encodes CASSFSGISTDTQYF.

This clonotype showed up many times. This chain links TRBV11-1 with TRBJ1-1; D not resolved. Trimming removed 4 bases at V and 3 bases at J, with 3 bases between. Looked up from germline, CDR1 is SGHAT and CDR2 is FQDESV (reference sequence). CDR3 length equals 11 residues. CDR3 in amino acids: CASSSYTEAFF. In DNA, the CDR3 is TGTGCCAGCAGCTCCTACACTGAAGCTTTCTTT. The full variable domain, its missing parts supplied by reference TRBV11-1 and TRBJ1-1, is EAEVAQSPRYKITEKSQAVAFWCDPISGHATLYWYRQILGQGPELLVQFQDESVVDDSQLPKDRFSAERLKGVDSTLKIQPAELGDSAMYLCASSSYTEAFFGQGTRLTVV.

A single count supports this clonotype. Sequence at one end of the junction differs from germline and may be a read error. The chain joins TRBV6-1 to TRBJ1-6; D possibly corresponds to TRBD1 (6 bases). The CDR3 totals 15 residues. Germline values: CDR1 MNHNS, CDR2 SASEGT. CDR3 residues: CVSNLWTANGSPLHF. In nucleotides, the CDR3 is TGTGTCAGCAACTTATGGACAGCTAATGGTTCACCCCTCCACTTT.

At least ten counts were recorded for this clonotype. The chain is built from TRBV6-2 or TRBV6-3 and TRBJ2-1; no clear D gene. V shed 6 bases and J shed 9 bases, with 12 bases lying between them. Germline V gene data show CDR1 as MNHEY and CDR2 as SVGEGT. This CDR3 is built from 12 residues. For the CDR3, the DNA is TGTGCCAGCAGGTCCTTAGTGGCTGAGCAGTTCTTC. This codes for CASRSLVAEQFF.

V usage is TRBV6-5 and J usage is TRBJ2-1; 12 positions match TRBD2. The CDR3 runs 16 residues. CDR1 is MNHEY, CDR2 SVGAGI, per germline. Trimming took 2 bases from V and 7 from J; bases not matched to a gene: 6. This chain's CDR3 is CASSYQTSGSWNEQFF. CDR3 nucleotides: TGTGCCAGCAGTTACCAGACTAGCGGGAGCTGGAATGAGCAGTTCTTC.

This clonotype appeared many times. The chain couples TRBV11-2 to TRBJ2-3; 10 bases match TRBD2. Germline trimming cut 0 bases from V and 5 bases from J; bases unmatched to any gene: 2. CDR3 length: 15 amino acids. CDR1 and CDR2 (germline): SGHAT, FQNNGV. The CDR3 DNA is TGTGCCAGCAGCTTAGAAGCGGGAGGGATAGATACGCAGTATTTT. Amino acids: CASSLEAGGIDTQYF.